This is a list of T cell receptor beta chains from one sample in a study of response to subunit inactivated influenza vaccine. Via MiXCR, TCRdb re-called the RT-PCR reads, giving one row per CDR3 protein. The table includes more than 700,000 distinct CDR3 sequences, around 21% detected once. The material was PBMCs from blood, obtained more than 4 days after vaccination. The receptors come from a man aged 45-65 years who received an inactivated influenza vaccine. Each CDR3 is given with its conserved first and last residue. The order of the fields is V gene, clone size, J gene, D gene, CDR3 DNA, CDR3 protein. D genes are given only for firm matches. Expanded clones get a size class; other rows say once, few or many, or leave the size out.

>TRBV9|NA|TRBJ2-1|TRBD2
TGTGCCAGCAGCGTAGGGGGACTAGGGGGTTACAATGAGCAGTTCTTC
CASSVGGLGGYNEQFF
>TRBV28|once|TRBJ1-5|NA
TGTGCCAGCAGTTTCCCTGCTGGGATGGGGAATCAGCCCCAGCATTTT
CASSFPAGMGNQPQHF
>TRBV15|few|TRBJ1-1|NA
TGTGCCACCAGCAACGACCGGGAGGACACTGAAGCTTTCTTT
CATSNDREDTEAFF
>TRBV6-1|NA|TRBJ1-2|NA
TGTGCCAGCAGTGAAGACCCCCGTTACACCTTC
CASSEDPRYTF
>TRBV14|NA|TRBJ2-1|NA
TGTGCCAGCAGCCAAGAATCTAAGGAGTCGCAGCAGTTCTTC
CASSQESKESQQFF
>TRBV4-3|NA|TRBJ2-1|NA
TGCGCCAGCAGCCATTCTATAGCGACGCACTACAATGAGCAGTTCTTC
CASSHSIATHYNEQFF
>TRBV6-2/TRBV6-3|NA|TRBJ2-3|NA
TGTGCCAGCACCCTTGGGGGGTATTTGGATACGCAGTATTTT
CASTLGGYLDTQYF
>TRBV6-1|many|TRBJ2-5|NA
TGTGCCACCCTGAAAAACCGCTACGGGGAGACCCAGTACTTC
CATLKNRYGETQYF
>TRBV5-1|NA|TRBJ2-4|NA
TGCGCCAGCAGCTTGCGCGGTGAGACGAGAGACATTCAGTACTTC
CASSLRGETRDIQYF
>TRBV29-1|few|TRBJ1-2|NA
TGCAGCGTTGCCAGGCAGGATCTCTATGGCTACACCTTC
CSVARQDLYGYTF
>TRBV20-1|few|TRBJ2-7|NA
TGCAGTGCTAGTAGGGGCAGGGGCCCCTACGAGCAGTACTTC
CSASRGRGPYEQYF
>TRBV20-1|many|TRBJ2-1|TRBD1
TGCAGTGCACAGGGCGGCAGGGGGTCCTACAATGAGCAGTTCTTC
CSAQGGRGSYNEQFF
>TRBV27|few|TRBJ1-1|NA
TGTGCCAGCAGTTTGAACGCGTTGAGCCTGAACACTGAAGCTTTCTTT
CASSLNALSLNTEAFF
>TRBV7-7|NA|TRBJ2-5|NA
TGTGCCAGCAGCTTAGCGATAAGGGGAGAGACCCAGTACTTC
CASSLAIRGETQYF
>TRBV7-2|few|TRBJ2-7|NA
TGTGCCAGCAGCTTAATATCCGGAACCTACGAGCAGTACTTC
CASSLISGTYEQYF
>TRBV4-1|NA|TRBJ2-1|NA
TGCGCCAGCAGCCAAGAGTTTGGATACAGGGCGAATGAGCAGTTCTTC
CASSQEFGYRANEQFF
>TRBV19|NA|TRBJ2-1|NA
TGTGCCAGTAGCCCCGGGTTGATGGGTAGGAGGGGTTACAATGAGCAGTTCTTC
CASSPGLMGRRGYNEQFF
>TRBV7-8|few|TRBJ2-1|TRBD2
TGTGCCAGCAGCTTAAGGGCGGGGGGGCCGGCGAATGAGCAGTTCTTC
CASSLRAGGPANEQFF
>TRBV25-1|few|TRBJ1-2|NA
TGTGCCAGCAGTGAAGTAGGGCACGCGGGCGGCTACACCTTC
CASSEVGHAGGYTF
>TRBV20-1|NA|TRBJ2-3|NA
TGCAGTACCCTTACCAGCACAGATACGCAGTATTTT
CSTLTSTDTQYF
>TRBV16|NA|TRBJ2-5|NA
TGTGCCAGCAGCCAATCCGTTCTAGCGCGTTATCAGTACTTC
CASSQSVLARYQYF
>TRBV11-2|NA|TRBJ2-1|TRBD1
TGTGCCAGCAGCTCTCCGAGGGGGCCACACAATGAGCAGTTCTTC
CASSSPRGPHNEQFF
>TRBV9|NA|TRBJ2-1|TRBD2
TGTGCCAGCAGCCACGATCTTAGCGGGAGGGGAAATGAGCAGTTCTTC
CASSHDLSGRGNEQFF
>TRBV20-1|many|TRBJ2-3|NA
TGCAGTGCTAGAGAACCACCCCCCAGCTCAACTAGCACAGATACGCAGTATTTT
CSAREPPPSSTSTDTQYF
>TRBV7-2|NA|TRBJ2-5|TRBD2
TGTGCCAGCAGCCCCAGCGGGGGCTTAAAAGAGACCCAGTACTTC
CASSPSGGLKETQYF
>TRBV9|few|TRBJ2-5|TRBD2
TGTGCCAGCAGCGTAGATCCTAGCGGGAGATTGGAGACCCAGTACTTC
CASSVDPSGRLETQYF
>TRBV6-5|few|TRBJ1-1|TRBD1
TGTGCCAGCAGTTACTCGACAGGGGGCAAATGGGTCACTGAAGCTTTCTTT
CASSYSTGGKWVTEAFF